The rows below give T cell receptor beta chains drawn from one sample of a study of CD4+ T cells in melanoma. Sequencing was performed with immunoSEQ multiplex PCR; in TCRdb, only in-frame clones are kept and a portion is missing. This table holds more than 13,000 clones, about 66% found once. The specimen sequenced was cells from a culture (not recorded whether cultured in vitro). The origin of the receptors is a human donor with melanoma. The CDR3 runs from the conserved cysteine through the conserved F or W. D genes are given only for firm matches. Where a row states a size, it is once, few, many or the class of an expanded clone; other rows omit it.

D gene: NA
V gene: TRBV21-1
clone size: NA
J gene: TRBJ2-4
CDR3 DNA: TGTGCCAGCAGCAAAGCGCTCGGGACTAGCGGGGGGGTAACCAAAAACATTCAGTACTTC
CDR3 protein: CASSKALGTSGGVTKNIQYF

D gene: TRBD2
V gene: TRBV11-2
clone size: NA
J gene: TRBJ2-5
CDR3 DNA: TGTGCCAGCAGCGCACCTAGCGGGGGCGCGCCGACCCAGTACTTC
CDR3 protein: CASSAPSGGAPTQYF

D gene: TRBD1
V gene: TRBV2
clone size: NA
J gene: TRBJ2-7
CDR3 DNA: TGTGCCAGCAGTCCACAGGGGACCGAGCAGTACTTC
CDR3 protein: CASSPQGTEQYF

D gene: NA
V gene: TRBV7-9
clone size: NA
J gene: TRBJ2-7
CDR3 DNA: TGTGCCAGCAGCTCACTCGGGACTCACTACGAGCAGTACTTC
CDR3 protein: CASSSLGTHYEQYF

D gene: NA
V gene: TRBV19
clone size: NA
J gene: TRBJ2-7
CDR3 DNA: TGTGCCAGTAGTAGTATGGGTGGAGGCGAGCAGTACTTC
CDR3 protein: CASSSMGGGEQYF

D gene: TRBD2
V gene: TRBV12-5
clone size: NA
J gene: TRBJ2-3
CDR3 DNA: TGTGCTAGTGCCCTGGGACTAGCGGGGGCAGATACGCAGTATTTT
CDR3 protein: CASALGLAGADTQYF

D gene: NA
V gene: TRBV7-4
clone size: NA
J gene: TRBJ1-2
CDR3 DNA: TGTGCCAGCAGCTTTTCCCCCCCCAGGGTCGATGGCTACACCTTC
CDR3 protein: CASSFSPPRVDGYTF

D gene: NA
V gene: TRBV7-6
clone size: few
J gene: TRBJ1-5
CDR3 DNA: TGTGCCAGCAGCTTAAGTTGGGGGGATGCCAATCAGCCCCAGCATTTT
CDR3 protein: CASSLSWGDANQPQHF

D gene: NA
V gene: TRBV5-4
clone size: NA
J gene: TRBJ1-3
CDR3 DNA: TGTGCCAGCAGCAGCAGGACAGAAAGCTCTGGAAACACCATATATTTT
CDR3 protein: CASSSRTESSGNTIYF

D gene: TRBD1
V gene: TRBV5-1
clone size: NA
J gene: TRBJ1-5
CDR3 DNA: TGCGCCAGCAGCCCAGCCACGGGACAGGGGTATCAGCCCCAGCATTTT
CDR3 protein: CASSPATGQGYQPQHF

D gene: NA
V gene: TRBV11-2
clone size: NA
J gene: TRBJ2-2
CDR3 DNA: TGTGCCAGCAGCTTAGGACCCTTCGCGAACACCGGGGAGCTGTTTTTT
CDR3 protein: CASSLGPFANTGELFF

D gene: TRBD1
V gene: TRBV27
clone size: NA
J gene: TRBJ2-5
CDR3 DNA: TGTGCCAGCAGTTCCGGTGACAGGGAACAAGAGACCCAGTACTTC
CDR3 protein: CASSSGDREQETQYF

D gene: NA
V gene: TRBV6-8
clone size: NA
J gene: TRBJ2-2
CDR3 DNA: TGTGCCAGCAGGGGGGCTAGGTTTGCCCGGGGGGACACCGGGGAGCTGTTTTTT
CDR3 protein: CASRGARFARGDTGELFF

D gene: NA
V gene: TRBV7-9
clone size: NA
J gene: TRBJ1-3
CDR3 DNA: TGTGCCAGCAGCTACACGCAGTCTGGAAACACCATATATTTT
CDR3 protein: CASSYTQSGNTIYF

D gene: NA
V gene: TRBV18
clone size: NA
J gene: TRBJ2-7
CDR3 DNA: TGTGCCAGCTCCACCGCATCCCGAGGGTACGAGCAGTACTTC
CDR3 protein: CASSTASRGYEQYF

D gene: TRBD1
V gene: TRBV5-4
clone size: few
J gene: TRBJ1-6
CDR3 DNA: TGTGCCAGCAGCCTCACCGGACAGGGGTGGGGGTCACCCCTCCACTTT
CDR3 protein: CASSLTGQGWGSPLHF

D gene: TRBD1
V gene: TRBV11-3
clone size: NA
J gene: TRBJ2-4
CDR3 DNA: TGTGCCAGCAGCTTAGACAGGGGGCGCAGTGCCAAAAACATTCAGTACTTC
CDR3 protein: CASSLDRGRSAKNIQYF

D gene: NA
V gene: TRBV6-6
clone size: NA
J gene: TRBJ1-2
CDR3 DNA: TGTGCCAGCAGCTTTTTGGCTAACTATGGCTACACCTTC
CDR3 protein: CASSFLANYGYTF

D gene: NA
V gene: TRBV6-1
clone size: NA
J gene: TRBJ1-2
CDR3 DNA: TGTGCCAGCATTGAACAGGCTGGCGGCCGCTACACCTTC
CDR3 protein: CASIEQAGGRYTF

D gene: NA
V gene: TRBV10-3
clone size: NA
J gene: TRBJ1-4
CDR3 DNA: TGTGCCATCAGTGAAGGCGGTCTTAATGAAAAACTGTTTTTT
CDR3 protein: CAISEGGLNEKLFF

D gene: TRBD1
V gene: TRBV5-4
clone size: few
J gene: TRBJ2-7
CDR3 DNA: TGTGCCAGCAGCCAAGGGACAGGGGGCCCACGAGAGCAGTACTTC
CDR3 protein: CASSQGTGGPREQYF

D gene: NA
V gene: TRBV6-1
clone size: NA
J gene: TRBJ2-7
CDR3 DNA: TGTGCCAGCAGTGAAAGGGGCGAATACTACGAGCAGTACTTC
CDR3 protein: CASSERGEYYEQYF

D gene: NA
V gene: TRBV19
clone size: few
J gene: TRBJ1-5
CDR3 DNA: TGTGCCAGTAGTATGAAACAGGGTGGCCAGCCCCAGCATTTT
CDR3 protein: CASSMKQGGQPQHF

D gene: NA
V gene: TRBV5-6
clone size: NA
J gene: TRBJ1-5
CDR3 DNA: TGTGCCAGCAGTTATATGATTGGGGGTTATAGCAATCAGCCCCAGCATTTT
CDR3 protein: CASSYMIGGYSNQPQHF

D gene: TRBD2
V gene: TRBV27
clone size: NA
J gene: TRBJ2-7
CDR3 DNA: TGTGCCAGCAGTCGCACGGGGGGGTGGTACGAGCAGTACTTC
CDR3 protein: CASSRTGGWYEQYF

D gene: TRBD1
V gene: TRBV5-5
clone size: few
J gene: TRBJ1-5
CDR3 DNA: TGTGCCAGCAGCAGGACAGGGGTTTGGAATCAGCCCCAGCATTTT
CDR3 protein: CASSRTGVWNQPQHF

D gene: NA
V gene: TRBV18
clone size: few
J gene: TRBJ2-2
CDR3 DNA: TGTGCCAGCTCACCATCTGGAAAGGGGCCCACCGGGGAGCTGTTTTTT
CDR3 protein: CASSPSGKGPTGELFF

D gene: TRBD2
V gene: TRBV5-4
clone size: NA
J gene: TRBJ2-5
CDR3 DNA: TGTGCCAGCAGCTTTCCTAGCGGGGGGCTTGAGGAGACCCAGTACTTC
CDR3 protein: CASSFPSGGLEETQYF

D gene: TRBD2
V gene: TRBV6-5
clone size: few
J gene: TRBJ2-7
CDR3 DNA: TGTGCCAGCAGTTGGAACGGGGGGGCCAGGGAGCAGTACTTC
CDR3 protein: CASSWNGGAREQYF

D gene: NA
V gene: TRBV5-6
clone size: once
J gene: TRBJ2-5
CDR3 DNA: TGTGCCAGCAGCTTGTGGGGGCGCTCCGCGGGGGTCCAGACCCAGTACTTC
CDR3 protein: CASSLWGRSAGVQTQYF

D gene: NA
V gene: TRBV5-4
clone size: NA
J gene: TRBJ1-2
CDR3 DNA: TGTGCCAGCAGCTTGGGAACAGGGCTCAACTATGGCTACACCTTC
CDR3 protein: CASSLGTGLNYGYTF

D gene: TRBD2
V gene: TRBV7-9
clone size: NA
J gene: TRBJ2-5
CDR3 DNA: TGTGCCAGCAGCATGGGACTAGCAGAGACCCAGTACTTC
CDR3 protein: CASSMGLAETQYF

D gene: NA
V gene: TRBV11-3
clone size: once
J gene: TRBJ2-2
CDR3 DNA: TGTGCCAGCAGCTTAGGAGCCGGGATCGGGGAGCTGTTTTTT
CDR3 protein: CASSLGAGIGELFF

D gene: NA
V gene: TRBV2
clone size: NA
J gene: TRBJ2-1
CDR3 DNA: TGTGCCAGCAGTAAAGGGAGCTCCTACAATGAGCAGTTCTTC
CDR3 protein: CASSKGSSYNEQFF

D gene: NA
V gene: TRBV2
clone size: NA
J gene: TRBJ1-1
CDR3 DNA: TGTGCCAGCAGTGTACATTCTTCTAACACTGAAGCTTTCTTT
CDR3 protein: CASSVHSSNTEAFF

D gene: NA
V gene: TRBV27
clone size: NA
J gene: TRBJ1-6
CDR3 DNA: TGTGCCAGCGGACCTTTTGACACCTCACCCCTCCACTTT
CDR3 protein: CASGPFDTSPLHF

D gene: NA
V gene: TRBV7-3
clone size: NA
J gene: TRBJ2-1
CDR3 DNA: TGTGCCAGCAGCTTAACGGGGGGCCCTTACAATGAGCAGTTCTTC
CDR3 protein: CASSLTGGPYNEQFF

D gene: NA
V gene: TRBV19
clone size: NA
J gene: TRBJ2-1
CDR3 DNA: TGTGCCAGTATACCTCCCGGGGCGGGCAATGAGCAGTTCTTC
CDR3 protein: CASIPPGAGNEQFF

D gene: NA
V gene: TRBV5-1
clone size: NA
J gene: TRBJ2-7
CDR3 DNA: TGCGCCAGCAGCTTGCGCGGGGGCCCTTCCTACGAGCGGTACTTC
CDR3 protein: CASSLRGGPSYERYF

D gene: NA
V gene: TRBV5-1
clone size: NA
J gene: TRBJ2-7
CDR3 DNA: TGCGCCAGCAGCGTCGACAGGCCTGACTACGAGCAGTACTTC
CDR3 protein: CASSVDRPDYEQYF

D gene: TRBD1
V gene: TRBV19
clone size: few
J gene: TRBJ1-1
CDR3 DNA: TGTGCCAGTAGTCTCGACAGGGCGAACACTGAAGCTTTCTTT
CDR3 protein: CASSLDRANTEAFF

D gene: NA
V gene: TRBV27
clone size: NA
J gene: TRBJ1-5
CDR3 DNA: TGTGCCAGCAGTTTATTAGGTCAGCCCCAGCATTTT
CDR3 protein: CASSLLGQPQHF

D gene: TRBD1
V gene: TRBV4-1
clone size: NA
J gene: TRBJ2-3
CDR3 DNA: TGCGCCAGCAGCGCCAGGACAGGGGCCGAGACGGATACGCAGTATTTT
CDR3 protein: CASSARTGAETDTQYF

D gene: TRBD2
V gene: TRBV14
clone size: few
J gene: TRBJ2-1
CDR3 DNA: TGTGCCAGCAGCACCGGACTAGCGGGGCTTAATGAGCAGTTCTTC
CDR3 protein: CASSTGLAGLNEQFF

D gene: NA
V gene: TRBV6-6
clone size: NA
J gene: TRBJ2-7
CDR3 DNA: TGTGCCAGCAGTTACTCGTCGGGGTACTACGAGCAGTACTTC
CDR3 protein: CASSYSSGYYEQYF

D gene: TRBD2
V gene: TRBV2
clone size: NA
J gene: TRBJ2-1
CDR3 DNA: TGTGCCAGCAATCAGCGGGGATACAATGAGCAGTTCTTC
CDR3 protein: CASNQRGYNEQFF

D gene: NA
V gene: TRBV19
clone size: NA
J gene: TRBJ2-5
CDR3 DNA: TGTGCCAGTAGATCGGGCGGGGAAGTGGGCGGAGAGACCCAGTACTTC
CDR3 protein: CASRSGGEVGGETQYF

D gene: NA
V gene: TRBV13
clone size: NA
J gene: TRBJ1-1
CDR3 DNA: TGTGCCAGCAGCTTGTCCGTTGACTGGCCGGGGATGACTAACCGAGGGAATACTGAAGCTTTCTTT
CDR3 protein: CASSLSVDWPGMTNRGNTEAFF

D gene: NA
V gene: TRBV5-6
clone size: few
J gene: TRBJ1-6
CDR3 DNA: TGTGCCAGCAGCTTGCGAACCCTTTATTCACCCCTCCACTTT
CDR3 protein: CASSLRTLYSPLHF

D gene: NA
V gene: TRBV29-1
clone size: NA
J gene: TRBJ1-2
CDR3 DNA: TGCAGCGTTGGGGGGATTAGCTATGGCTACACCTTC
CDR3 protein: CSVGGISYGYTF

D gene: NA
V gene: TRBV15
clone size: NA
J gene: TRBJ2-5
CDR3 DNA: TGTGCCACCAGCAGAGATGCGGGGCAAGAGACCCAGTACTTC
CDR3 protein: CATSRDAGQETQYF

D gene: NA
V gene: TRBV27
clone size: NA
J gene: TRBJ1-6
CDR3 DNA: TGTGCCAGCAAAGGTCACCGCCTAAATTCACCCCTCCACTTT
CDR3 protein: CASKGHRLNSPLHF

D gene: NA
V gene: TRBV13
clone size: NA
J gene: TRBJ2-4
CDR3 DNA: TGTGCCAGCAGCTTACAGGGCGGGTGGGGGTCCAAAAACATTCAGTACTTC
CDR3 protein: CASSLQGGWGSKNIQYF

D gene: NA
V gene: TRBV27
clone size: NA
J gene: TRBJ1-1
CDR3 DNA: TGTGCCAGCAGTTTAAACCGCGCGAACACTGAAGCTTTCTTT
CDR3 protein: CASSLNRANTEAFF

D gene: NA
V gene: TRBV6-1
clone size: few
J gene: TRBJ1-4
CDR3 DNA: TGTGCCAGCAGGATTTCCCTTGCTAATGAAAAACTGTTTTTT
CDR3 protein: CASRISLANEKLFF

D gene: NA
V gene: TRBV5-1
clone size: NA
J gene: TRBJ1-2
CDR3 DNA: TGCGCCAGCAGCTTGCTCGTCGGGGGTGATGGCTACACCTTC
CDR3 protein: CASSLLVGGDGYTF

D gene: TRBD2
V gene: TRBV7-9
clone size: NA
J gene: TRBJ2-3
CDR3 DNA: TGTGCCAGCAGCCCTGACCGCGGGGGGAGCACAGATACGCAGTATTTT
CDR3 protein: CASSPDRGGSTDTQYF

D gene: NA
V gene: TRBV2
clone size: few
J gene: TRBJ1-2
CDR3 DNA: TGTGCCAGCAGAGGGTACAACTATGGCTACACCTTC
CDR3 protein: CASRGYNYGYTF

D gene: NA
V gene: TRBV11-2
clone size: NA
J gene: TRBJ1-2
CDR3 DNA: TGTGCCAGCAGCCCGGAGGGAGCGGGGGTATGGGATGGCTACACCTTC
CDR3 protein: CASSPEGAGVWDGYTF

D gene: TRBD1
V gene: TRBV10-2
clone size: NA
J gene: TRBJ2-5
CDR3 DNA: TGCGCCAGCTCCTTAACAGGGGTCCAAGAGACCCAGTACTTC
CDR3 protein: CASSLTGVQETQYF